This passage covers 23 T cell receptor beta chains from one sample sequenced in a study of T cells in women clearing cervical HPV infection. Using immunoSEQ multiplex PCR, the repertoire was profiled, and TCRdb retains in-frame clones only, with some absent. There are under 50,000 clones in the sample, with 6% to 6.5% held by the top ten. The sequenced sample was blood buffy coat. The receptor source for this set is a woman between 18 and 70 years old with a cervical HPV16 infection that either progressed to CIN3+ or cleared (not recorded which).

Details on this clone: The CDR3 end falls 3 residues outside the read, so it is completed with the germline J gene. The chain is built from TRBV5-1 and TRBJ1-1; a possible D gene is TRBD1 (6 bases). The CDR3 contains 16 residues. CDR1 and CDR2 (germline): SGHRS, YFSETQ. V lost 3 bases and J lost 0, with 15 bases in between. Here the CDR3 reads CASSSSLQGMNTEAFF. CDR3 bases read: TGCGCCAGCAGCTCCTCCCTACAGGGAATGAACACTGAA.

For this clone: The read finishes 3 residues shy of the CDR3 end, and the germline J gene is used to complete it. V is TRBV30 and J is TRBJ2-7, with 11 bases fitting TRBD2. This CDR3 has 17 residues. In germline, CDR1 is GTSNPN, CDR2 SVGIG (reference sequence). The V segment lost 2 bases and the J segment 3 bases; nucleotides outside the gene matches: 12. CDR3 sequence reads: CAWSRVGVTSGSYEQYF. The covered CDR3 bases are TGTGCCTGGAGTAGAGTCGGGGTAACTAGCGGGAGCTACGAG.

This CDR3 is CASSFGLAGDNEQFF. Partial CDR3 DNA: TGTGCCAGCAGCTTTGGCCTAGCGGGAGACAATGAG. This sequence joins TRBV7-3 and TRBJ2-1, with 10 bases fitting TRBD2. The read stops 3 residues short of the end of the CDR3; the missing end is completed from the germline J gene. Germline V gene data show CDR1 as SGHTA and CDR2 as FQGTGA. The CDR3 is 15 residues long. After removal of 3 bases from V and 5 bases from J, the junction contained 4 bases not matched to a gene.

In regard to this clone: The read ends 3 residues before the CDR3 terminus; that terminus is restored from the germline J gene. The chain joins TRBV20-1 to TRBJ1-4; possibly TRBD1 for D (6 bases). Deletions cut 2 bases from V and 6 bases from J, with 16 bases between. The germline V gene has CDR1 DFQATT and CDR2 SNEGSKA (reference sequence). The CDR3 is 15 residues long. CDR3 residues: CSARPQTGLYEKLFF. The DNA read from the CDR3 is TGCAGTGCTAGACCCCAAACAGGGTTATATGAAAAA.

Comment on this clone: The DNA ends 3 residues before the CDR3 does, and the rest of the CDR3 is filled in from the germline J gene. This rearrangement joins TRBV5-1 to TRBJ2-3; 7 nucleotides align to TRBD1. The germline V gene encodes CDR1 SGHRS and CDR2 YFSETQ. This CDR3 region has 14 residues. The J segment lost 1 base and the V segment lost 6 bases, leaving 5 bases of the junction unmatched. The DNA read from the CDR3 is TGCGCCAGCACCGTGCAGGGGGGCACAGATACG. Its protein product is CASTVQGGTDT. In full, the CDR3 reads CASTVQGGTDTQYF.

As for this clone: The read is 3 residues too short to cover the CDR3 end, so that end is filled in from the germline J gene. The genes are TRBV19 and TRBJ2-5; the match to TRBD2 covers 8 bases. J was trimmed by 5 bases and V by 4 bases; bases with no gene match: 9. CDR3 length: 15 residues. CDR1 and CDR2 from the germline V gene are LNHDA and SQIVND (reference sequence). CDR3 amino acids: CASSTVTSEPETQYF. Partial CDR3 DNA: TGTGCCAGTAGTACTGTGACTAGCGAGCCGGAGACC.

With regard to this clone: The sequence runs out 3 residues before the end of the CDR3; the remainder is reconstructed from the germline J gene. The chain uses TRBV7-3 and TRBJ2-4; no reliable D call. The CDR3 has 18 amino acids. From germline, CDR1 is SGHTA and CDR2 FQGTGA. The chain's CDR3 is CASSLQVVLPALNYGQYF. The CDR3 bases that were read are TGTGCCAGCAGCTTACAAGTCGTACTTCCGGCCCTTAACTATGGT. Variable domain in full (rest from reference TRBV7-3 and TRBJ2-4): GAGVSQTPSNKVTEKGKYVELRCDPISGHTALYWYRQSLGQGPEFLIYFQGTGAADDSGLPNDRFFAVRPEGSVSTLKIQRTERGDSAVYLCASSLQVVLPALNYGQYFGAGTRLSVL.

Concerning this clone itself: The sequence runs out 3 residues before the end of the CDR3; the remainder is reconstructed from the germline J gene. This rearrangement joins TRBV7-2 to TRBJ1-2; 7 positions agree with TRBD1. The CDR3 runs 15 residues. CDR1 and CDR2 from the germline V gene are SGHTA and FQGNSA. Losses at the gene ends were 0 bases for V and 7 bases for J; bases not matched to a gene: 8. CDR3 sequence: CASSLATGTFRGYTF. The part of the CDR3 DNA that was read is TGTGCCAGCAGCTTAGCGACAGGGACCTTTCGTGGC.

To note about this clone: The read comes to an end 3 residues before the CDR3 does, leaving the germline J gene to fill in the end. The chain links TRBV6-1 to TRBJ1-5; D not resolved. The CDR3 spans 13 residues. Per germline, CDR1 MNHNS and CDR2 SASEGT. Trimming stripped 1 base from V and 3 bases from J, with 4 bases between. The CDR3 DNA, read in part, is TGTGCCAGCAGTGAAGGGCCCAATCAGCCC. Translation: CASSEGPNQP. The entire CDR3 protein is CASSEGPNQPQHF.

CDR3 region: CASSDDRGGYEQYF. The sequenced part of the CDR3 DNA is TGTGCCAGCAGTGACGACAGGGGAGGGTACGAG. The chain recombines TRBV2 with TRBJ2-7, with D perhaps matching TRBD1 (8 bases). The read terminates 3 residues before the CDR3 end, so the remaining end is supplied by the germline J gene. Deletions cut 3 bases from V and 4 bases from J, with 13 bases between. CDR1 is SNHLY and CDR2 is FYNNEI in the germline V gene. The CDR3 is 14 residues long.

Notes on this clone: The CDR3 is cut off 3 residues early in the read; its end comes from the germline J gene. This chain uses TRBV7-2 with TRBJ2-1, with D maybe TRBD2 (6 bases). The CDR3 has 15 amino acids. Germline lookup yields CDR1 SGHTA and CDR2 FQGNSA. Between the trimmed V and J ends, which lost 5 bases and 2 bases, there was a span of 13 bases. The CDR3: CASSLAAGTYNEQFF. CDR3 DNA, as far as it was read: TGTGCCAGCAGCCTGGCGGCGGGGACCTACAATGAG. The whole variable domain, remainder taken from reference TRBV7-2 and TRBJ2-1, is GAGVSQSPSNKVTEKGKDVELRCDPISGHTALYWYRQSLGQGLEFLIYFQGNSAPDKSGLPSDRFSAERTGGSVSTLTIQRTQQEDSAVYLCASSLAAGTYNEQFFGPGTRLTVL.

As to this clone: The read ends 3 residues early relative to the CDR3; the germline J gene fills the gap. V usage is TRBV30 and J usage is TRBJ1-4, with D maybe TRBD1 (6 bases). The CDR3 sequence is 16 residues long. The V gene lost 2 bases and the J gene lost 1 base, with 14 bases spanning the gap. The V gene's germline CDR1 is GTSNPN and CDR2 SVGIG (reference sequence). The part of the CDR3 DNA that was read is TGTGCCTGGAGTAAAAGGGGCAGGGGAACTAATGAAAAA. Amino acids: CAWSKRGRGTNEK. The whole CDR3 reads CAWSKRGRGTNEKLFF.

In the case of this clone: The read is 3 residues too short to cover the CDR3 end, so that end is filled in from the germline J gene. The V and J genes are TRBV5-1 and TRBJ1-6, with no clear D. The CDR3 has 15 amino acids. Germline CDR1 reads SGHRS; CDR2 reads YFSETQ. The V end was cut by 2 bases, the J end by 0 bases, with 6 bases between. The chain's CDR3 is CASSFRNSYNSPLHF. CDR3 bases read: TGCGCCAGCAGCTTCAGGAACTCCTATAATTCACCC.

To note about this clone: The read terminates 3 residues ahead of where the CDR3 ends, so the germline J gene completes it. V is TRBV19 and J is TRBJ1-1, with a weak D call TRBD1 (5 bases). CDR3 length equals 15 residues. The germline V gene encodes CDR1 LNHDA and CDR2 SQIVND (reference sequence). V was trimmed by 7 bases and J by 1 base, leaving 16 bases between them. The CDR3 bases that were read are TGTGCCAGTAACACAGGCAACTCGCCGAACACTGAA. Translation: CASNTGNSPNTE. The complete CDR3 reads CASNTGNSPNTEAFF.

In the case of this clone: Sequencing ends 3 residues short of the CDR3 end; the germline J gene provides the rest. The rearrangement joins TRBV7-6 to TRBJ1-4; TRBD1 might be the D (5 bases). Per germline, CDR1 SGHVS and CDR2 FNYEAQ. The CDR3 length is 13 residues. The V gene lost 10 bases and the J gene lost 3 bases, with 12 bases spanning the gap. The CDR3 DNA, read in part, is TGTGCCACGTCTGGAGGGGCTAATGAAAAA. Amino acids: CATSGGANEK. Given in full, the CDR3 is CATSGGANEKLFF.

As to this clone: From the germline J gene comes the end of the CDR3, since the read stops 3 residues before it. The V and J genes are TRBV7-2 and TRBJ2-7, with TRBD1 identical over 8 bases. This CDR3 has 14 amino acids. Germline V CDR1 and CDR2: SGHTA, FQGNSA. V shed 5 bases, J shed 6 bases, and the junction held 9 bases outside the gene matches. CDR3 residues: CASSRDQGAGEQYF. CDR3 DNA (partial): TGTGCCAGCAGCCGCGACCAGGGGGCCGGCGAG.

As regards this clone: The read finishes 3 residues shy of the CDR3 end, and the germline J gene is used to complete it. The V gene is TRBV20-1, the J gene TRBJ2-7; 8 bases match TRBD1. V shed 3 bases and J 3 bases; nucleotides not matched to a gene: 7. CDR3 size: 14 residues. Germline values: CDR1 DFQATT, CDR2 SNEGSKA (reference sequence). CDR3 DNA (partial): TGCAGTGCTAGGCCCCGAGGACAGGGCTACGAG. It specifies CSARPRGQGYE. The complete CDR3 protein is CSARPRGQGYEQYF.

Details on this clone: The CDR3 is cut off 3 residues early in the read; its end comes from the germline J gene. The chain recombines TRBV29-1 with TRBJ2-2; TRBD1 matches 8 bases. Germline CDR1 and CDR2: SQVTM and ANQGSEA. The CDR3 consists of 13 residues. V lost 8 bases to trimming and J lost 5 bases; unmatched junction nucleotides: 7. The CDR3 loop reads CSIQGARTGELFF. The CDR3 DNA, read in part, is TGCAGCATCCAGGGGGCGCGGACCGGGGAG.

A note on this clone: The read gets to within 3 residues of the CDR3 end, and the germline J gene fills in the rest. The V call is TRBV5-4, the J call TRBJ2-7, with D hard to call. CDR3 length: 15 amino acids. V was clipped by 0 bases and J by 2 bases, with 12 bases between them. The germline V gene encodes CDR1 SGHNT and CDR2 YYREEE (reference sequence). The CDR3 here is CASSLDRRVAYEQYF. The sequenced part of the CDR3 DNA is TGTGCCAGCAGCTTGGATCGTCGGGTAGCCTACGAG. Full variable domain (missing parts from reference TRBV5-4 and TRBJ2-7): ETGVTQSPTHLIKTRGQQVTLRCSSQSGHNTVSWYQQALGQGPQFIFQYYREEENGRGNFPPRFSGLQFPNYSSELNVNALELDDSALYLCASSLDRRVAYEQYFGPGTRLTVT.

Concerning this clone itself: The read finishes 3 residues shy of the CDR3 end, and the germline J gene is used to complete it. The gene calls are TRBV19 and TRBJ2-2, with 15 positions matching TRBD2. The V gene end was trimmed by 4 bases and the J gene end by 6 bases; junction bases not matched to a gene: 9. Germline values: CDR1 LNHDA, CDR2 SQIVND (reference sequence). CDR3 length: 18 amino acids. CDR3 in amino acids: CASSTGLAGGHFPGELFF. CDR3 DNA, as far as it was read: TGTGCCAGTAGTACTGGACTAGCGGGGGGGCACTTTCCCGGGGAG. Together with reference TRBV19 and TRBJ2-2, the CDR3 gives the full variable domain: DGGITQSPKYLFRKEGQNVTLSCEQNLNHDAMYWYRQDPGQGLRLIYYSQIVNDFQKGDIAEGYSVSREKKESFPLTVTSAQKNPTAFYLCASSTGLAGGHFPGELFFGEGSRLTVL.

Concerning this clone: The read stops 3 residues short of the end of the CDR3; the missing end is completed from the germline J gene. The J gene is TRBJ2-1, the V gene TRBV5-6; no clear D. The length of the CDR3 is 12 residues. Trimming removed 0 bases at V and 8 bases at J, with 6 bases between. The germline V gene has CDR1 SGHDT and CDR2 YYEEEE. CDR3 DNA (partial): TGTGCCAGCAGCTTGGGTCTGTATGAG. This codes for CASSLGLYE. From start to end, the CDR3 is CASSLGLYEQFF.

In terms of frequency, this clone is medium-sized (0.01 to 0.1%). Incomplete CDR3 DNA: TGTGCCAGCATGGAGCAGGACAGTGAA. It translates to CASMEQDSE. The whole CDR3 region reads CASMEQDSEAFF. The chain uses TRBV28 and TRBJ1-1, with D maybe TRBD1 (6 bases). With the read ending 3 residues before the CDR3 end, the germline J gene is used to fill in that end. The CDR3 has 12 residues. The V gene's germline CDR1 is MDHEN and CDR2 SYDVKM. Trimming removed 7 bases from V and 7 bases from J, with 13 bases in between.

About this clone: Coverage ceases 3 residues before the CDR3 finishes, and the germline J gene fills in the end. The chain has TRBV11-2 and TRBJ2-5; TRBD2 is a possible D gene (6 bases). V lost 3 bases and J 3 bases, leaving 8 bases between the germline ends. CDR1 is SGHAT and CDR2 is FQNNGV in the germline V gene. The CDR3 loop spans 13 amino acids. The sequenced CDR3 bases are TGTGCCAGCAGCTTCTCGGGGGAAGAGACC. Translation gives CASSFSGEET. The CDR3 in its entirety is CASSFSGEETQYF.